The T cell receptor beta chain under discussion was sequenced for a study of cytomegalovirus exposure and HLA in healthy donors. In its sample, this clone was seen once. This PCR relied on a set of 60 Vbeta primers and 13 Jbeta primers. The table came from immunoSEQ multiplex PCR; TCRdb's copy has only in-frame clones and leaves some out. This table has approximately 100,000 clones, roughly three quarters appearing once. This CDR3 spans 14 amino acids. V was clipped by 4 bases and J by 1 base; unmatched bases: 2. Germline lookup yields CDR1 SNHLY and CDR2 FYNNEI. The clonotype was recovered from a middle-aged woman in good health and CMV-seronegative. The sample comprised PBMCs. The genes are TRBV2 and TRBJ1-1; 8 nucleotides line up with TRBD1. The CDR3 is CASSGGTGNTEAFF. DNA for the CDR3: TGTGCCAGCAGTGGGGGGACAGGGAACACTGAAGCTTTCTTT.